The present T cell receptor beta chain was sequenced within a study of T cells in Graves' hyperthyroidism and ophthalmopathy. Whole-study results and caveats: Ophthalmopathy, as predicted by the model, came a median approximately 6.5 months after the prediction.

This clonotype was picked up a small number of times. No antigen is known for it. Diagnosis of hyperthyroidism was new in patients aged 18 to 65, and its duration was under 2 months. Orbital computed tomography, thyroid ultrasound, serum thyroxine and TRAb, and clinical symptoms together informed the diagnoses. More than 8.5 ml of fresh peripheral blood supplied the PBMCs. The CDR3 regions of TCR beta were amplified from RNA transcripts. With the HTBI primer set, the TCR CDR3 went through a first round of RT-PCR. TCRdb used MiXCR to reprocess the multiplex PCR reads, holding one entry per CDR3 protein. The sample contains roughly 750,000 distinct CDR3 sequences, less than 20% of which appear only once. Germline CDR1 reads SGHVS; CDR2 reads FQNEAQ. Between the trimmed V and J ends, which lost 2 bases and 4 bases, there was a span of 8 bases. The CDR3 spans 13 residues.

The chain employs TRBV7-8 and TRBJ2-5; no clear D gene. The receptor was derived from a man aged 18 to 30 with Graves' hyperthyroidism. Sequences were obtained from blood. The CDR3 reads CASSLYTIETQYF. The CDR3 bases are TGTGCCAGCAGCTTATATACAATAGAGACCCAGTACTTC.